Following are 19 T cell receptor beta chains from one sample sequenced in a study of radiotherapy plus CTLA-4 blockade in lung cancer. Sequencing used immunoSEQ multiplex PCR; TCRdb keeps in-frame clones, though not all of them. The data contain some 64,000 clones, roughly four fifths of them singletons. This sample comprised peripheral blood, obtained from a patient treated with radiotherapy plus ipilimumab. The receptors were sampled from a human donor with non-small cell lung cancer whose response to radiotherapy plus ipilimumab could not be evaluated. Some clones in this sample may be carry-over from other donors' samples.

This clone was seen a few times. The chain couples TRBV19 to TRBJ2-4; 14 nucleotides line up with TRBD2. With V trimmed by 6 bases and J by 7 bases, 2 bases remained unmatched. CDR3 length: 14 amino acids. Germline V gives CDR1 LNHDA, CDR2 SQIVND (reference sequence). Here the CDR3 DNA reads TGTGCCAGTAGGTGGACTAGCGGGGGGAACATTCAGTACTTC. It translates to CASRWTSGGNIQYF.

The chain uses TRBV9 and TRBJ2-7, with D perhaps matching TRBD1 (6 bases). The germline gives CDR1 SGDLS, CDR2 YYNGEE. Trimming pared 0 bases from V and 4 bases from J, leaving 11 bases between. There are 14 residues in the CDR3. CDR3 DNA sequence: TGTGCCAGCAGCGTAGGAGGGGGAAATTACGAGCAGTACTTC. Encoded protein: CASSVGGGNYEQYF. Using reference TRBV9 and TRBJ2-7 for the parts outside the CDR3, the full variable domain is DSGVTQTPKHLITATGQRVTLRCSPRSGDLSVYWYQQSLDQGLQFLIQYYNGEERAKGNILERFSAQQFPDLHSELNLSSLELGDSALYFCASSVGGGNYEQYFGPGTRLTVT.

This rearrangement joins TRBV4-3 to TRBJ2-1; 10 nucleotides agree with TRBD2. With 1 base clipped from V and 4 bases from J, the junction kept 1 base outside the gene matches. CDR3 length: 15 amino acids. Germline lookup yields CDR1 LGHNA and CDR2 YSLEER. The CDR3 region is CASSQATSGYNEQFF. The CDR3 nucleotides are TGCGCCAGCAGCCAAGCGACTAGCGGGTACAATGAGCAGTTCTTC.

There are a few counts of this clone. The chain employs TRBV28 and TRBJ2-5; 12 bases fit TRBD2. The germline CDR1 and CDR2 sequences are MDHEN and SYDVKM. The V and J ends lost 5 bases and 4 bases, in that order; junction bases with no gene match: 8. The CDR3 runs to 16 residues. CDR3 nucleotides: TGTGCCAGCAGTCCCATTCTAGCGGGGGGGGGAGAGACCCAGTACTTC. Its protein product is CASSPILAGGGETQYF. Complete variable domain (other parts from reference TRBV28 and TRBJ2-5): DVKVTQSSRYLVKRTGEKVFLECVQDMDHENMFWYRQDPGLGLRLIYFSYDVKMKEKGDIPEGYSVSREKKERFSLILESASTNQTSMYLCASSPILAGGGETQYFGPGTRLLVL.

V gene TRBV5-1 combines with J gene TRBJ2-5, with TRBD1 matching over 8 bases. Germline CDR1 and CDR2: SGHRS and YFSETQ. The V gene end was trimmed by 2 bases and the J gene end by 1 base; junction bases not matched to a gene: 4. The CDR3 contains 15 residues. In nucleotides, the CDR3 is TGCGCCAGCAGCTTTGGACAGGGCCCCCAAGAGACCCAGTACTTC. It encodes CASSFGQGPQETQYF.

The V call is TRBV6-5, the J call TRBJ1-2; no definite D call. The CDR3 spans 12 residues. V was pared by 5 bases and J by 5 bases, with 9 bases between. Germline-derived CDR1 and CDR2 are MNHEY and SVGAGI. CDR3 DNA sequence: TGTGCCAGCAGTGCCCAGGATTATGGCTACACCTTC. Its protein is CASSAQDYGYTF.

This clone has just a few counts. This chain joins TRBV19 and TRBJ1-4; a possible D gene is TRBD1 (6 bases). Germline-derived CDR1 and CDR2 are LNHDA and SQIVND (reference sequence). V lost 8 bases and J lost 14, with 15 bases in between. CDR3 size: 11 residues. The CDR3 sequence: CASGRTEGLFF. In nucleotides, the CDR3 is TGTGCCAGTGGTAGGACAGAAGGTCTGTTTTTT.

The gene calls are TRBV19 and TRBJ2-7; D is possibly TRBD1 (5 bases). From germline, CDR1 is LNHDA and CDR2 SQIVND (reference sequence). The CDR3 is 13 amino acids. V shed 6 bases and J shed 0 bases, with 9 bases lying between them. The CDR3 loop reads CASRRTLSYEQYF. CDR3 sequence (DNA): TGTGCCAGTAGGCGGACACTCTCCTACGAGCAGTACTTC.

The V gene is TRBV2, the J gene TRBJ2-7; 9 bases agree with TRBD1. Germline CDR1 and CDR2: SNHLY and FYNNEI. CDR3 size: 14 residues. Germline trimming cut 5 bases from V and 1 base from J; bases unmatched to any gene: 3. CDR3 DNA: TGTGCCAGCAGTCCGGGACAGGGTTCCTACGAGCAGTACTTC. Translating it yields CASSPGQGSYEQYF.

Here the CDR3 reads CASSEEPYEQYF. CDR3 in DNA: TGTGCCAGCAGTGAAGAGCCGTACGAGCAGTACTTC. The chain uses TRBV6-1 and TRBJ2-7; no clear D gene. Trimming left V 1 base short and J 4 bases short, with 5 bases between. The germline V gene has CDR1 MNHNS and CDR2 SASEGT. The CDR3 contains 12 residues.

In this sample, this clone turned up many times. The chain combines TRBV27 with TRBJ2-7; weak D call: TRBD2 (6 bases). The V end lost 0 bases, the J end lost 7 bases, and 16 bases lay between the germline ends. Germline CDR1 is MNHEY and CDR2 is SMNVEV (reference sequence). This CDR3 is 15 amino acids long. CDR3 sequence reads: CASSLSGEAPREQYF. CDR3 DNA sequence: TGTGCCAGCAGTTTATCGGGGGAGGCCCCCAGGGAGCAGTACTTC.

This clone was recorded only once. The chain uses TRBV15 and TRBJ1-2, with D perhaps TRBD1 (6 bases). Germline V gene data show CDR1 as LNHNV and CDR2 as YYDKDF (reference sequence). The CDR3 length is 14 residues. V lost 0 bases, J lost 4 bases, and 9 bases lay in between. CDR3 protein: CATSRDLGAYGYTF. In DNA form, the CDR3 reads TGTGCCACCAGCAGAGATTTGGGGGCCTATGGCTACACCTTC.

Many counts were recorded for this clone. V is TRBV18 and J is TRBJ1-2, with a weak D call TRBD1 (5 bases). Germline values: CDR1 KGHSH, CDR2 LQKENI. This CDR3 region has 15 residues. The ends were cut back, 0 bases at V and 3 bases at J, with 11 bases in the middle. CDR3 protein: CASSPPVGRDYGYTF. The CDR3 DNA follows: TGTGCCAGCTCACCACCAGTCGGCAGGGACTATGGCTACACCTTC. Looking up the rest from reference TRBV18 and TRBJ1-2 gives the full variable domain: NAGVMQNPRHLVRRRGQEARLRCSPMKGHSHVYWYRQLPEEGLKFMVYLQKENIIDESGMPKERFSAEFPKEGPSILRIQQVVRGDSAAYFCASSPPVGRDYGYTFGSGTRLTVV.

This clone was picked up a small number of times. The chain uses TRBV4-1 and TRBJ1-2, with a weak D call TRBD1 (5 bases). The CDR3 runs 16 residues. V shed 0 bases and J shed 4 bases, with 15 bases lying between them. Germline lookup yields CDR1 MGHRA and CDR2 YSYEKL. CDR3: CASSQDPQGWAYGYTF. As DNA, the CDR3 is TGCGCCAGCAGCCAAGATCCCCAGGGATGGGCCTATGGCTACACCTTC.

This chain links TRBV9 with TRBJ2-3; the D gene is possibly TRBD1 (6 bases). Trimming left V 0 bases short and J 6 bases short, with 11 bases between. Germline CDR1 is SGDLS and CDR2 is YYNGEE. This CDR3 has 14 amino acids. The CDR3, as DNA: TGTGCCAGCAGCGTAGGACAGGTTTTGGATACGCAGTATTTT. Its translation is CASSVGQVLDTQYF.

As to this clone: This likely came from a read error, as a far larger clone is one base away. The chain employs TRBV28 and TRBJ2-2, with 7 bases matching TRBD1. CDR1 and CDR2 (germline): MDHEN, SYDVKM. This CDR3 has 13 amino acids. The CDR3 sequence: CVSSYRGTGELFF. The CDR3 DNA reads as TGTGTCAGCAGTTACAGGGGTACCGGGGAGCTGTTTTTT.

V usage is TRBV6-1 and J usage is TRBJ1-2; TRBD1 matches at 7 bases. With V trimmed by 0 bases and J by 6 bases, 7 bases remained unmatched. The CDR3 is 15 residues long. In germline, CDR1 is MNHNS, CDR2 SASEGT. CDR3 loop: CASSEAQGVANGYTF. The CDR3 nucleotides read TGTGCCAGCAGTGAAGCGCAGGGGGTTGCGAATGGCTACACCTTC.

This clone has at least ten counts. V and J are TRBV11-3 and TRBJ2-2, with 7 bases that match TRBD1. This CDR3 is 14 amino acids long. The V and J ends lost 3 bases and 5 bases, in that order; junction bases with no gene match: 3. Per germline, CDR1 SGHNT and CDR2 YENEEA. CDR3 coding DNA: TGTGCCAGCAGCTTCACAGGGGTAACCGGGGAGCTGTTTTTT. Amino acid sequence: CASSFTGVTGELFF.

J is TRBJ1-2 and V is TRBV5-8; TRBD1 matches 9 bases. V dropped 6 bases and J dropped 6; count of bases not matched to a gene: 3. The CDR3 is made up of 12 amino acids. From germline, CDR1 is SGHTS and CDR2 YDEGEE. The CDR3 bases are TGTGCCAGCAACAGGGGGCTAAATGGCTACACCTTC. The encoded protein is CASNRGLNGYTF.